This T cell receptor (beta chain) is from a study of shared clonotypes between healthy human individuals. This CDR3 region has 17 residues. Germline assignment: CDR1 MNHEY and CDR2 SMNVEV (reference sequence). Germline trimming cut 5 bases from V and 3 bases from J; bases unmatched to any gene: 12. The data were produced by immunoSEQ multiplex PCR, yet TCRdb's version contains in-frame clones alone and is incomplete. Of 850,000 to 1,200,000 clones listed, under 80% were seen once; the top ten hold roughly 1.5%. Healthy HIV-negative adults with no recent acute infections or vaccinations were recruited as donors.

This TCR was sampled from a man younger than 30 in good health. The material sequenced was memory CD4+ T cells sorted from blood. Subset specified: CD45RA-negative fraction. The chain is built from TRBV27 and TRBJ1-5; 8 bases map to TRBD1. CDR3 coding DNA: TGTGCCAGCAGTCGGCGTACCGGGACAGGCCCCAATCAGCCCCAGCATTTT. This sequence encodes CASSRRTGTGPNQPQHF.